This T cell receptor beta chain was sequenced in a study of shared clonotypes between healthy human individuals (dated by TCRdb to 2018 to 2021). Concerning the study at large: A few men and a couple of women, aged 18 to 49 years, made up the cohort. Leukapheresis yielded between about 0.9 and 8.9 billion PBMCs per donor. To increase sequencing depth and limit assay-specific biases, TCR repertoire library preparation and sequencing were carried out by different laboratories using diverse techniques. For each donor, CD4 naive and CD4 memory were each given three plates, CD8 naive was given two plates, and CD8 memory was given one plate. The study deeply sequenced blood TCR repertoires of five healthy adults to estimate repertoire size and the extent of clonotype sharing between individuals.

Donors were healthy HIV-negative adults with no recently reported acute infections or vaccinations. Only Caucasian adults living in Nashville, Tennessee, USA were represented among the donors. CD4+ T cells were enriched by magnetic negative selection, after which naive cells were positively selected on CD45RA and the negative fraction was taken as the memory subset. Blood was obtained by leukapheresis, after which PBMCs were separated by Ficoll-Histopaque density gradient centrifugation and cryopreserved in liquid nitrogen vapor phase. Analytical flow cytometry was used to check the purity and quantity of every magnetically sorted T cell population. Genomic DNA was isolated from each sorted fraction and quantified by UV absorbance on a Nanodrop 2000c. TCR CDR3 regions were amplified from genomic DNA by multiplex PCR using the deep immunoSEQ assay. Extracted genomic DNA from each cell subset was spread evenly across all wells of several immunoSEQ 96-well plates, with each plate serving as a replicate. For sorted subsets, approximately 190 ng genomic DNA, equal to about 30,000 T cell genomes, was loaded into each replicate PCR. Purified libraries were quantified with a Qubit 3.0 fluorometer, sized on a Bioanalyzer 2100, and re-quantified with the KAPA Library Quantification kit. Every immunoSEQ 96-well plate was sequenced on a dedicated single-read 150-cycle Illumina NextSeq 550 flow cell. Under the source paper's analysis protocol: Because the immunoSEQ output included only junctional sequences and no quality scores, the filtering could not be the same as the filtering used for full-length reads. Sequences were annotated with PyIR, a Python wrapper for IgBLAST v1.9, and V/J genes and CDR3 were assigned using IMGT germline references. Any read was removed if the V/J assignment was weak (E-value above 1e-6), the CDR3 was missing, or the read contained stop codons, out-of-frame junctions, or ambiguous translated residues. V3J clonotypes were defined by identical inferred V gene, J gene, and CDR3 amino acid sequence. Percentage overlap between repertoires was calculated by dividing the number of shared unique clonotypes by the size of the smaller repertoire. RTK rarefaction, the Chao1 estimator, and Recon v2.1 estimates of unobserved clonotypes were used to assess repertoire richness. Generation probabilities were computed with OLGA for all TCRbeta clonotypes obtained by the gDNA method from several donors. What TCRdb holds here is the immuneACCESS table cut down to in-frame rearrangements. Part of the clones is not present; checked against another copy, under half of the missing clones reflect an unresolved V gene, and the others are unexplained. The DNA was the basis for D and trimming; V, J and clone size are from that table. For this sample there are roughly 2.6 million clones; more than 90% appear just once. About 0.13% of the sample is taken by the ten largest.

For this clone: Its binding antigen is unknown. Within one base of it there is no much larger clone, and no base qualities were kept.

Overall results and qualifications from the work: Incomplete sequencing was indicated by rarefaction of sorted-subset datasets, despite the large sequencing depth. Pairwise subsampling indicated that sequencing depth was expected to affect the degree of clonotype sharing among donors. Because the study included a small number of donors, the genetic and exposure-history diversity represented was limited. Higher generation probabilities were observed for clonotypes shared by all four sorted-subset donors than for non-shared clonotypes. Estimated clonotype richness was generally larger for naive than for memory subsets. Roughly 5.2% of naive CD4, 3.5% of naive CD8, about 2.1% of memory CD4, and approximately 0.39% of memory CD8 clonotypes were shared across several donors. Sampling was restricted to blood, and TCR repertoires in tissue are likely to differ from TCR repertoires in blood.

The CDR3 covers 14 residues, taking in both the cysteine and the phenylalanine. The retained sequence is limited to the CDR3, 42 bases, with the frame set at the first base. The germline V gene specifies SGHRS as CDR1 and YFSETQ as CDR2. After removal of 7 bases from V and 7 bases from J, the junction retains 11 bases not matched to a gene. The chain joins TRBV5-1 to TRBJ2-1, and TRBD2 aligns with 7 junction nucleotides. Sample: naive CD4+ T cells sorted from blood. The cell subset or site label, as the study defines it: CD45RA+ positively selected. The receptor's source is a man between 18 and 29 years old in good health. In nucleotides, the sequence is TGCGCCAGCGGGGCCGGGACTACCTCTAATGAGCAGTTCTTC. It encodes CASGAGTTSNEQFF.